This TCR beta chain was sequenced in a study of T cell repertoires in cytomegalovirus infection. The overall study: Indications of both CMV infection and matching HLA type were provided by public TCR beta signatures.

A word on this clonotype: Its antigen is currently unknown.

Each CDR3 protein is one row after TCRdb ran MiXCR on the reads. Of 200,000 to 250,000 distinct CDR3 sequences in the sample, over 20% were seen once. This CDR3 has 13 residues. From germline, CDR1 is SQVTM and CDR2 ANQGSEA. V dropped 4 bases and J dropped 3 bases, with 12 bases sitting between them. Whole-study findings and limits: Clonotype analysis showed dominance of the ex vivo response by HLA-C-restricted CMV-specific TCR beta clonotypes.

The sample comprised CD8+ T cells from PBMCs. The source is a human donor in good health (CMV status not recorded). Some clones in this sample may be carry-over from other donors' samples. The genes are TRBV29-1 and TRBJ1-1, with D perhaps TRBD1 (5 bases). CDR3 protein: CSVVEGSYTEAFF. DNA of the CDR3: TGCAGCGTTGTTGAGGGGTCGTACACTGAAGCTTTCTTT.